Below, 9 T cell receptor beta chains from the same sample are listed, as sequenced in a study of cytomegalovirus exposure and HLA in healthy donors (TCRdb year 2017). Libraries were prepared through the immunoSEQ multiplex PCR assay. A mixture of 60 forward primers for TCR Vbeta segments and 13 reverse primers for TCR Jbeta segments was used in the multiplex PCR. The table comes from immuneACCESS by way of TCRdb, which keeps in-frame sequences with V and J called. Part of the clones is missing from these tables; in studies checked, under half for an unresolved V gene and the rest for unknown reasons. This sample comprises about 160,000 clones, roughly four fifths of them detected only once. The ten top clones hold less than 2% of the sample. Specimen: PBMCs. The receptors shown here come from a woman under 30 in good health and CMV-seronegative.

The chain recombines TRBV5-1 with TRBJ2-3; 9 bases fit TRBD1. CDR1 is SGHRS and CDR2 is YFSETQ in the germline V gene. CDR3 length: 17 amino acids. The junction had 9 bases not matched to a gene; V was cut back by 0 bases and J by 4 bases. This CDR3 reads CASSLGGQGRGPDTQYF. The CDR3 DNA reads TGCGCCAGCAGCTTGGGGGGACAGGGAAGGGGACCAGATACGCAGTATTTT.

V usage is TRBV7-9 and J usage is TRBJ1-1; a weak D match, TRBD1 (5 bases). CDR1 SEHNR and CDR2 FQNEAQ come from the germline V gene (reference sequence). The CDR3 length is 18 residues. V lost 5 bases and J lost 0, with 22 bases in between. The CDR3 loop is CASSPTDLTRVMNTEAFF. In DNA, the CDR3 is TGTGCCAGCAGCCCCACGGACCTCACCAGGGTGATGAACACTGAAGCTTTCTTT. The full variable domain, in which reference TRBV7-9 and TRBJ1-1 provide the parts outside the CDR3, is DTGVSQNPRHKITKRGQNVTFRCDPISEHNRLYWYRQTLGQGPEFLTYFQNEAQLEKSRLLSDRFSAERPKGSFSTLEIQRTEQGDSAMYLCASSPTDLTRVMNTEAFFGQGTRLTVV.

The chain employs TRBV7-3 and TRBJ2-1; 11 bases line up with TRBD2. The CDR3 covers 16 residues. CDR1 is SGHTA, CDR2 FQGTGA, per germline. With 0 bases clipped from V and 4 bases from J, the junction kept 2 bases outside the gene matches. CDR3 nucleotides: TGTGCCAGCAGCTTAACTCGACTAGCGGGGTACAATGAGCAGTTCTTC. Its translation is CASSLTRLAGYNEQFF.

This clone showed up just once. This sequence joins TRBV11-2 and TRBJ2-5, with a tentative D call TRBD2 (5 bases). Germline V gives CDR1 SGHAT, CDR2 FQNNGV. The V gene lost 5 bases and the J gene lost 2 bases, with 24 bases spanning the gap. The CDR3 contains 18 residues. CDR3 DNA sequence: TGTGCCAGCAGCCGATTCGGCTACAGCGGAATCGGGCAAGAGACCCAGTACTTC. It encodes CASSRFGYSGIGQETQYF.

The genes are TRBV9 and TRBJ2-1, with 9 bases identical to TRBD2. Germline loops: CDR1 SGDLS, CDR2 YYNGEE. With V trimmed by 4 bases and J by 7 bases, 12 bases remained unmatched. The CDR3 runs 16 residues. The CDR3 nucleotides read TGTGCCAGCAGCACGATAGCGGGAGTGGGATTTAATGAGCAGTTCTTC. This sequence encodes CASSTIAGVGFNEQFF. The whole variable domain, filled in from reference TRBV9 and TRBJ2-1, reads DSGVTQTPKHLITATGQRVTLRCSPRSGDLSVYWYQQSLDQGLQFLIQYYNGEERAKGNILERFSAQQFPDLHSELNLSSLELGDSALYFCASSTIAGVGFNEQFFGPGTRLTVL.

The CDR3 here is CASSRTGVDNEQFF. The CDR3 nucleotides are TGTGCCAGCAGCCGGACAGGGGTGGACAATGAGCAGTTCTTC. The chain has TRBV27 and TRBJ2-1, with 9 bases that match TRBD1. Germline-derived CDR1 and CDR2 are MNHEY and SMNVEV (reference sequence). After removal of 6 bases from V and 5 bases from J, the junction contained 5 bases not matched to a gene. The CDR3 runs 14 residues.

This rearrangement joins TRBV27 to TRBJ2-1; maybe TRBD2 (6 bases). CDR1 and CDR2 from the germline V gene are MNHEY and SMNVEV (reference sequence). The CDR3 runs to 18 residues. Between the trimmed V and J ends, which lost 4 bases and 9 bases, there was a span of 28 bases. Here the CDR3 reads CASSSNPGTPPKGGEQFF. As DNA, the CDR3 is TGTGCCAGCAGTTCAAACCCTGGGACTCCCCCTAAGGGAGGTGAGCAGTTCTTC.

This rearrangement joins TRBV5-4 to TRBJ1-1, with TRBD1 matching over 8 bases. Per the germline V gene, CDR1 is SGHNT and CDR2 is YYREEE (reference sequence). Losses at the gene ends were 3 bases for V and 1 base for J; bases not matched to a gene: 5. The CDR3 runs to 15 residues. The CDR3 protein is CASSSTDRANTEAFF. CDR3 DNA: TGTGCCAGCAGCTCCACGGACAGGGCGAACACTGAAGCTTTCTTT.

This chain joins TRBV19 and TRBJ2-7; 11 bases match TRBD1. This CDR3 region has 14 residues. In germline, CDR1 is LNHDA, CDR2 SQIVND (reference sequence). V lost 6 bases and J lost 3; bases outside the gene matches: 4. The CDR3 coding sequence is TGTGCCAGTAGCCCCGGGACAGGGGGCTACGAGCAGTACTTC. Amino acid sequence: CASSPGTGGYEQYF.